These 10 T cell receptor beta chains share one sample of origin, sequenced in a study of ipilimumab plus nivolumab after autologous stem cell transplantation. Repertoires were generated with immunoSEQ multiplex PCR, while TCRdb's copy carries only in-frame clones and drops some. This table has about 20,000 clones, around 80% appearing once. Material: PBMCs, obtained in a trial of ipilimumab plus nivolumab as post-transplant consolidation. The receptors come from a male donor with diffuse large B-cell lymphoma.

The V call is TRBV9, the J call TRBJ2-7; D is possibly TRBD1 (6 bases). Germline lookup yields CDR1 SGDLS and CDR2 YYNGEE. The CDR3 contains 12 residues. Trimming took 3 bases from V and 3 from J, leaving 7 bases between them. CDR3 protein: CASSGTDYEQYF. CDR3 sequence (DNA): TGTGCCAGCAGCGGGACAGACTACGAGCAGTACTTC.

V gene TRBV11-2 combines with J gene TRBJ1-6, with D uncertain. Germline V gene sequence: CDR1 SGHAT, CDR2 FQNNGV. This CDR3 comprises 13 residues. V lost 5 bases to trimming and J lost 5 bases, with 7 bases between them. CDR3 DNA sequence: TGTGCCAGCAGCCGACCGAATAATTCACCCCTCCACTTT. Its protein product is CASSRPNNSPLHF.

This clone has only a few counts. This CDR3 reads CASNSGRSMVDTQYF. Written as DNA, the CDR3 is TGTGCCAGCAATAGTGGCCGGTCAATGGTAGATACGCAGTATTTT. The chain couples TRBV2 to TRBJ2-3; D is unclear. Trimming cost V 7 bases and J 5 bases, with 19 bases left between them. The germline CDR1 and CDR2 sequences are SNHLY and FYNNEI. The CDR3 runs 15 residues.

The chain joins TRBV30 to TRBJ1-1; tentative D call: TRBD1 (5 bases). The CDR3 is 13 residues long. V was shortened by 0 bases and J by 5 bases, with 10 bases between the two germline ends. Per germline, CDR1 GTSNPN and CDR2 SVGIG (reference sequence). In DNA form, the CDR3 reads TGTGCCTGGAGTGTAAAGGGGAGTACTGAAGCTTTCTTT. Protein sequence: CAWSVKGSTEAFF. Looking up the rest from reference TRBV30 and TRBJ1-1 gives the full variable domain: SQTIHQWPATLVQPVGSPLSLECTVEGTSNPNLYWYRQAAGRGLQLLFYSVGIGQISSEVPQNLSASRPQDRQFILSSKKLLLSDSGFYLCAWSVKGSTEAFFGQGTRLTVV.

The V gene is TRBV18, the J gene TRBJ1-2, with a tentative D call TRBD1 (5 bases). V lost 3 bases and J 7 bases, leaving 15 bases between the germline ends. CDR3 length equals 14 residues. CDR1 is KGHSH and CDR2 is LQKENI in the germline V gene. The CDR3 coding sequence is TGTGCCAGCTCACCCAGTGGGGCGGAGCGTGGCTACACCTTC. It yields the protein CASSPSGAERGYTF.

The genes are TRBV10-3 and TRBJ2-1, with 7 positions matching TRBD2. Germline V CDR1 and CDR2: ENHRY, SYGVKD. V gave up 0 bases and J gave up 5 bases; unmatched junction bases: 4. CDR3 length: 15 residues. CDR3 nucleotide sequence: TGTGCCATCAGTGAGTCAAGAGGACTAGACAATGAGCAGTTCTTC. It encodes CAISESRGLDNEQFF.

This chain links TRBV2 with TRBJ2-7, with 8 nucleotides matching TRBD1. This CDR3 contains 14 residues. Germline V CDR1 and CDR2: SNHLY, FYNNEI. The V gene end was trimmed by 2 bases and the J gene end by 4 bases; junction bases not matched to a gene: 4. This CDR3 reads CASSEQGALYEQYF. CDR3 in DNA: TGTGCCAGCAGTGAACAGGGGGCGCTTTACGAGCAGTACTTC.

The gene calls are TRBV7-8 and TRBJ1-3; 9 positions match TRBD1. The germline V gene has CDR1 SGHVS and CDR2 FQNEAQ. V was clipped by 5 bases and J by 10 bases; unmatched bases: 24. There are 19 residues in the CDR3. In DNA form, the CDR3 reads TGTGCCAGCAGCCCGTTCAGGGTCCCGGGACAGGGTCAGGTTCATACCATATATTTT. This codes for CASSPFRVPGQGQVHTIYF.

This chain uses TRBV7-9 with TRBJ1-4; D is possibly TRBD1 (6 bases). Germline assignment: CDR1 SEHNR and CDR2 FQNEAQ (reference sequence). The V end lost 6 bases, the J end lost 0 bases, and 14 bases lay between the germline ends. The CDR3 runs 16 residues. CDR3 in DNA: TGTGCCAGCAGTAGGGGGTGGGGTGCAACTAATGAAAAACTGTTTTTT. Protein product: CASSRGWGATNEKLFF.

V and J are TRBV2 and TRBJ2-3; D not resolved. Germline loops: CDR1 SNHLY, CDR2 FYNNEI. Trimming took off 5 bases at V and 6 bases at J, with 9 bases between the two ends. The CDR3 sequence is 12 residues long. The CDR3 region has the DNA TGTGCCAGCAGTCCAGTTTTGGATACGCAGTATTTT. Protein product: CASSPVLDTQYF. Full variable domain (remainder filled in from reference TRBV2 and TRBJ2-3): EPEVTQTPSHQVTQMGQEVILRCVPISNHLYFYWYRQILGQKVEFLVSFYNNEISEKSEIFDDQFSVERPDGSNFTLKIRSTKLEDSAMYFCASSPVLDTQYFGPGTRLTVL.